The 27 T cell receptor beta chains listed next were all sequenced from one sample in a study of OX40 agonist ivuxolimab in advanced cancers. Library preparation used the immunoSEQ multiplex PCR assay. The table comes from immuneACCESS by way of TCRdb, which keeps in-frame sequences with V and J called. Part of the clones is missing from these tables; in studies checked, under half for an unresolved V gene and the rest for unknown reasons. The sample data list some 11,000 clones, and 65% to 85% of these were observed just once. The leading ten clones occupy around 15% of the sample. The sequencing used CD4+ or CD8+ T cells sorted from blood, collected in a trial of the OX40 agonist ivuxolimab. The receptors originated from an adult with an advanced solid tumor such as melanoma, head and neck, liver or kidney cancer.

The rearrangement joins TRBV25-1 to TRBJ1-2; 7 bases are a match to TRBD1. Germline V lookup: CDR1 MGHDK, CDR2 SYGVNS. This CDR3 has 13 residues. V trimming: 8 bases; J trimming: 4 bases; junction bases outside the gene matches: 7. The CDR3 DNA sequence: TGTGCCAGCTCCCCCGGGACAGCCTATGGCTACACCTTC. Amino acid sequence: CASSPGTAYGYTF.

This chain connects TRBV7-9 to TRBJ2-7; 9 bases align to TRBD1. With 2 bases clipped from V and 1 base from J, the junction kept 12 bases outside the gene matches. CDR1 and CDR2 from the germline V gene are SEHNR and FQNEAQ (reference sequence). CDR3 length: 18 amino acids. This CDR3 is CASSLTPRDRDESYEQYF. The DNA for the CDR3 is TGTGCCAGCAGCTTAACCCCTCGGGACAGGGACGAATCCTACGAGCAGTACTTC.

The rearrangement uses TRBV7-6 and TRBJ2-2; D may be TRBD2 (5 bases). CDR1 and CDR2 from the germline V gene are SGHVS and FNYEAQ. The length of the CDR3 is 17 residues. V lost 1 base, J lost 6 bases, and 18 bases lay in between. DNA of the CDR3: TGTGCCAGCAGCTTAGAAGTTGGAGGCCCCCGCTCCGGGGAGCTGTTTTTT. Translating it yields CASSLEVGGPRSGELFF. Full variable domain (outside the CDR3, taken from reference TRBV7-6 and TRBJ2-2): GAGVSQSPRYKVTKRGQDVALRCDPISGHVSLYWYRQALGQGPEFLTYFNYEAQQDKSGLPNDRFSAERPEGSISTLTIQRTEQRDSAMYRCASSLEVGGPRSGELFFGEGSRLTVL.

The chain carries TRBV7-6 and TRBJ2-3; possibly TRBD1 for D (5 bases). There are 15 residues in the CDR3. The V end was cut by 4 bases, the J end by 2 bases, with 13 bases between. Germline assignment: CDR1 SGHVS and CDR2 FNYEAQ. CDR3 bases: TGTGCCAGCAGCTACCTAGGGGCGTCCACAGATACGCAGTATTTT. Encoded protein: CASSYLGASTDTQYF.

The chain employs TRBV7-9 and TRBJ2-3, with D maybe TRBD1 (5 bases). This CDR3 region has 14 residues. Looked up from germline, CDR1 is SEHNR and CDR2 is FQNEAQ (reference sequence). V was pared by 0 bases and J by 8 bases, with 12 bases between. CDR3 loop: CASSLAQGLVTQYF. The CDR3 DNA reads TGTGCCAGCAGCTTAGCGCAGGGTCTGGTTACGCAGTATTTT.

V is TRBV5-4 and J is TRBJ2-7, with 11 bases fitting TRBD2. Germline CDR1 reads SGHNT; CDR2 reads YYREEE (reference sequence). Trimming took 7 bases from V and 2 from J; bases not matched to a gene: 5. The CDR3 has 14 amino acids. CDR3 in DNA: TGTGCCAGCTCCGGGACTAGCGGAACCTACGAGCAGTACTTC. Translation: CASSGTSGTYEQYF.

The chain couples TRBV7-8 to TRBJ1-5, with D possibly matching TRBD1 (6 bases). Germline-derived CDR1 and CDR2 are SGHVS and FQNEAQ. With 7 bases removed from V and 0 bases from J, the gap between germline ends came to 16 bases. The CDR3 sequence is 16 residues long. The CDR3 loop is CASILGTILSNQPQHF. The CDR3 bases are TGTGCCAGCATCCTGGGGACAATACTTAGCAATCAGCCCCAGCATTTT.

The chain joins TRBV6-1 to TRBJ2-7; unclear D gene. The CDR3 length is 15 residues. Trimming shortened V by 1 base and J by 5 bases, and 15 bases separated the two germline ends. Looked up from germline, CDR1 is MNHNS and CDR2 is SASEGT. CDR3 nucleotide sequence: TGTGCCAGCAGTGAAGTAAGTGGCAGTGTGAACGAGCAGTACTTC. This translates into CASSEVSGSVNEQYF.

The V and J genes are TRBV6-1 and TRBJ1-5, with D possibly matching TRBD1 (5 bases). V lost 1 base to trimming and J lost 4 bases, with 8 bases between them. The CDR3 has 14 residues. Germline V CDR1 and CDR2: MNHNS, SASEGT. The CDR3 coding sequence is TGTGCCAGCAGTGAAGTAGACAGTAATCAGCCCCAGCATTTT. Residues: CASSEVDSNQPQHF.

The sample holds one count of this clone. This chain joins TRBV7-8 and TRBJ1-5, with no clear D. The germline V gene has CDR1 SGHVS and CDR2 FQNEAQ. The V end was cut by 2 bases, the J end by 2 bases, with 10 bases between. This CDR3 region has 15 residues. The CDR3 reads CASSLQVWGNQPQHF. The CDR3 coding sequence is TGTGCCAGCAGCTTACAGGTGTGGGGCAATCAGCCCCAGCATTTT. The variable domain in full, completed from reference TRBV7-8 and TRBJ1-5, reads GAGVSQSPRYKVAKRGQDVALRCDPISGHVSLFWYQQALGQGPEFLTYFQNEAQLDKSGLPSDRFFAERPEGSVSTLKIQRTQQEDSAVYLCASSLQVWGNQPQHFGDGTRLSIL.

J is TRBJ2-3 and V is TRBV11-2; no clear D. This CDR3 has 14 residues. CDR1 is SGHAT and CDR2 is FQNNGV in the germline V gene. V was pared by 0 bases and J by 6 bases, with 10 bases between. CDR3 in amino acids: CASSLDMRGDTQYF. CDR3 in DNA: TGTGCCAGCAGCTTAGATATGCGTGGGGATACGCAGTATTTT.

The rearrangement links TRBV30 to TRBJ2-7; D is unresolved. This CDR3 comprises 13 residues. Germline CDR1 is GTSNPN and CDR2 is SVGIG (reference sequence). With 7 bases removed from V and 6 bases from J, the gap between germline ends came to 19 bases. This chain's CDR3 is CASDPLVGLEQYF. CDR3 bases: TGTGCCTCCGACCCGCTGGTCGGTCTCGAGCAGTACTTC.

The CDR3 nucleotides read TGTGCCAGCAGTGAACCCCTCCACTTT. Translating gives CASSEPLHF. The chain joins TRBV6-1 to TRBJ1-6; unclear D gene. This CDR3 spans 9 amino acids. Trimming removed 2 bases at V and 13 bases at J, with 0 bases between. Germline lookup yields CDR1 MNHNS and CDR2 SASEGT.

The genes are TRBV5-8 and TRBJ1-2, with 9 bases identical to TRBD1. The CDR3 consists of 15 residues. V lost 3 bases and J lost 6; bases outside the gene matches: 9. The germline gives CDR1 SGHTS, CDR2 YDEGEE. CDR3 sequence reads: CASSSERTGEDGYTF. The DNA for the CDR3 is TGTGCCAGCAGCTCAGAAAGGACAGGGGAAGATGGCTACACCTTC.

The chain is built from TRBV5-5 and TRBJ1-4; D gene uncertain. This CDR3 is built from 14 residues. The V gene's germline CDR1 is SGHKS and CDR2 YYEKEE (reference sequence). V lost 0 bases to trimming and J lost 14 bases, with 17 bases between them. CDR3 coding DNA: TGTGCCAGCAGCTTGGACGATCGCCCCGACCTGCTGTTTTTT. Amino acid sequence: CASSLDDRPDLLFF.

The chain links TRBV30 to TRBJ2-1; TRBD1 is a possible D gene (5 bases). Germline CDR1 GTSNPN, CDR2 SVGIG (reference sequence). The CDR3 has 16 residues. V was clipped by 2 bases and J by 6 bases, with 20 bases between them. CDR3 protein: CAWSLLLSIRGNEQFF. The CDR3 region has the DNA TGTGCCTGGAGTCTACTTCTAAGCATAAGGGGCAATGAGCAGTTCTTC. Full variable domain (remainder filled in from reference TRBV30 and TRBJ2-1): SQTIHQWPATLVQPVGSPLSLECTVEGTSNPNLYWYRQAAGRGLQLLFYSVGIGQISSEVPQNLSASRPQDRQFILSSKKLLLSDSGFYLCAWSLLLSIRGNEQFFGPGTRLTVL.

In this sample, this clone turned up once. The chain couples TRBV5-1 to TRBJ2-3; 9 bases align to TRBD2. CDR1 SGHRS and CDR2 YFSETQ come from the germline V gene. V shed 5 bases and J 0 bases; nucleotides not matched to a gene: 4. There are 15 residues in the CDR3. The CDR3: CASRSSGGSTDTQYF. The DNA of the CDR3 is TGCGCCAGCAGAAGTAGCGGGGGTAGCACAGATACGCAGTATTTT.

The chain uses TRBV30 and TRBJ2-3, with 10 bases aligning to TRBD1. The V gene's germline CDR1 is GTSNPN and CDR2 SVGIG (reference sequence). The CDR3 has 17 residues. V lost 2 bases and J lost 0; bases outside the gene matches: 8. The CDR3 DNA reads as TGTGCCTGGAGTCGGGAGACAGGGGGCGGGAGCACAGATACGCAGTATTTT. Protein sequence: CAWSRETGGGSTDTQYF.

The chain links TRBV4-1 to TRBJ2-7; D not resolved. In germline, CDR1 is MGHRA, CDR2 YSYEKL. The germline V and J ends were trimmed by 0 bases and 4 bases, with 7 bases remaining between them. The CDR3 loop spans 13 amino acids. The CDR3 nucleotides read TGCGCCAGCAGCCAAGATAGAAATTACGAGCAGTACTTC. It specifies CASSQDRNYEQYF.

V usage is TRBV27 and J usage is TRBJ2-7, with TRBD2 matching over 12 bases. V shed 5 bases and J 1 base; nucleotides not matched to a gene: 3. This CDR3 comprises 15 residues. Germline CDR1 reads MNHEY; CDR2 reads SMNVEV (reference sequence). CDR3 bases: TGTGCCAGCAGTCCGGGGACTAGCGGGTCCTACGAGCAGTACTTC. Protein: CASSPGTSGSYEQYF.

CDR3: CASSPTGAYNQPQHF. The CDR3 DNA reads as TGCGCCAGCAGCCCGACAGGGGCCTACAATCAGCCCCAGCATTTT. V and J are TRBV5-1 and TRBJ1-5, with 8 bases matching TRBD1. V lost 4 bases to trimming and J lost 3 bases; unmatched junction nucleotides: 6. Per the germline V gene, CDR1 is SGHRS and CDR2 is YFSETQ. CDR3 length: 15 residues.

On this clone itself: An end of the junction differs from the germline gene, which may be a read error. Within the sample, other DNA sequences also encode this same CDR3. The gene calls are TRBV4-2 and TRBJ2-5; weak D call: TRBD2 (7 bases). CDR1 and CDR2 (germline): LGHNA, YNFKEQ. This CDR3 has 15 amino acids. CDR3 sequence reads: CASSQMEGGGETQYF. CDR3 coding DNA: TGTGCCAGCAGCCAAATGGAGGGAGGGGGAGAGACTCAGTACTTC.

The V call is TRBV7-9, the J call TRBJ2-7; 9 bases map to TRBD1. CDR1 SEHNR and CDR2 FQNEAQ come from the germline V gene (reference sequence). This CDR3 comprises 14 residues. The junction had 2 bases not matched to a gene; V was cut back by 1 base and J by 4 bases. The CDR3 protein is CASSLGDRVYEQYF. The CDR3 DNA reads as TGTGCCAGCAGCTTAGGGGACAGGGTATACGAGCAGTACTTC.

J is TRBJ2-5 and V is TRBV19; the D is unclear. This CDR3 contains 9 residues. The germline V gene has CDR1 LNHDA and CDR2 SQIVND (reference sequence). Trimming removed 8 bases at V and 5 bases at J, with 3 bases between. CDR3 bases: TGTGCCAGTTTTGAGACCCAGTACTTC. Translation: CASFETQYF.

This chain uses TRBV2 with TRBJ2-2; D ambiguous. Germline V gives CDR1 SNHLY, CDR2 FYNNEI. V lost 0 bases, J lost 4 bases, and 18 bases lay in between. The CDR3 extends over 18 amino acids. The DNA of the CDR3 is TGTGCCAGCAGTGAAGCCAAACGGGCCCCCTCGATCACCGGGGAGCTGTTTTTT. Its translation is CASSEAKRAPSITGELFF.

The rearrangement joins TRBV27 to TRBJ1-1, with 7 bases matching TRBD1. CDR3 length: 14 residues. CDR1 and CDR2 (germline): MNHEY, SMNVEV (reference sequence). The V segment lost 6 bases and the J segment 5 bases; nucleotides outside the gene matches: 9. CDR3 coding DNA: TGTGCCAGCAGCAAAAGGACAGGCATGACTGAAGCTTTCTTT. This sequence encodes CASSKRTGMTEAFF.

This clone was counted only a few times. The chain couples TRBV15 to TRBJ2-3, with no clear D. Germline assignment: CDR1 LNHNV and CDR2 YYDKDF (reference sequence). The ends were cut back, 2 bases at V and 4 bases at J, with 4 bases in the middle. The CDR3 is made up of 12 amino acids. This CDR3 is CATSRRSDTQYF. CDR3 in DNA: TGTGCCACCAGCAGAAGATCAGATACGCAGTATTTT.